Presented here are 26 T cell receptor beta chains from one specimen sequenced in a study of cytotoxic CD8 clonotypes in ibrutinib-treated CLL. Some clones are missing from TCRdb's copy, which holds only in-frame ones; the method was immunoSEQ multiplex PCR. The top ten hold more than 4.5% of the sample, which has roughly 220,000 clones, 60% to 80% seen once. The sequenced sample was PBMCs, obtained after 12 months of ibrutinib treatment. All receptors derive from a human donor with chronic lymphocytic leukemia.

DNA for the CDR3: TGTGCCTGGAGTGCGGGGAAGGGGAGAGGTTATGGCTACACCTTC. Residues: CAWSAGKGRGYGYTF. V is TRBV30 and J is TRBJ1-2; weak D call: TRBD1 (5 bases). The CDR3 length is 15 residues. Germline V lookup: CDR1 GTSNPN, CDR2 SVGIG (reference sequence). Trimming left V 1 base short and J 5 bases short, with 17 bases between.

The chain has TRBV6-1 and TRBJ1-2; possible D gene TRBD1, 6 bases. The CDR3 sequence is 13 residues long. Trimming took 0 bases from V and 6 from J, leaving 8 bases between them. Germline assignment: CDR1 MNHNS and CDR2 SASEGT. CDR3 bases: TGTGCCAGCAGTGAAGCGGGGACAAATGGCTACACCTTC. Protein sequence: CASSEAGTNGYTF.

CDR3 bases: TGTGCCAGCAGTGGGCTTGAGCAGTTCTTC. It encodes CASSGLEQFF. The V and J genes are TRBV2 and TRBJ2-1; no clear D. Germline assignment: CDR1 SNHLY and CDR2 FYNNEI. V was clipped by 4 bases and J by 9 bases, with 4 bases between them. The CDR3 has 10 amino acids.

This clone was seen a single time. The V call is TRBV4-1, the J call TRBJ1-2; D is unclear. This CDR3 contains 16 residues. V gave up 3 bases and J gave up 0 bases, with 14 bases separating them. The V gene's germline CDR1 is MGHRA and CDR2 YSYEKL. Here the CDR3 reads CASSQVQPITNYGYTF. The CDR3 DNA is TGCGCCAGCAGCCAGGTTCAGCCGATAACTAACTATGGCTACACCTTC.

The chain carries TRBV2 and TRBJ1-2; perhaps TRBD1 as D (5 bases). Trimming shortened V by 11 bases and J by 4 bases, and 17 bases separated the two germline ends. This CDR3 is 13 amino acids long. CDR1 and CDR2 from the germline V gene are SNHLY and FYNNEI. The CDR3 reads CARSRDRSYGYTF. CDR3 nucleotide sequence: TGTGCCCGTTCAAGGGACCGATCCTATGGCTACACCTTC. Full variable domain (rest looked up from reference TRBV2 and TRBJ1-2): EPEVTQTPSHQVTQMGQEVILRCVPISNHLYFYWYRQILGQKVEFLVSFYNNEISEKSEIFDDQFSVERPDGSNFTLKIRSTKLEDSAMYFCARSRDRSYGYTFGSGTRLTVV.

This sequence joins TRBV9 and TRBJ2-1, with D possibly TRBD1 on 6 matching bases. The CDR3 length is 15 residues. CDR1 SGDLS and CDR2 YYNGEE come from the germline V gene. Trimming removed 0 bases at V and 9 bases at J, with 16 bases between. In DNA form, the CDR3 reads TGTGCCAGCAGCGTAGTCCCCTACCCCAGGGGTGAGCAGTTCTTC. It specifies CASSVVPYPRGEQFF.

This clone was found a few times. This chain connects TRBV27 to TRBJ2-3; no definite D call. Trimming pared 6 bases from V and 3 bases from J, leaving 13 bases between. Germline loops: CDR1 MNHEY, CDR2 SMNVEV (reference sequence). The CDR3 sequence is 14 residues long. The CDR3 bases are TGTGCCAGCAGCACCAGCCGAAATACAGATACGCAGTATTTT. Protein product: CASSTSRNTDTQYF.

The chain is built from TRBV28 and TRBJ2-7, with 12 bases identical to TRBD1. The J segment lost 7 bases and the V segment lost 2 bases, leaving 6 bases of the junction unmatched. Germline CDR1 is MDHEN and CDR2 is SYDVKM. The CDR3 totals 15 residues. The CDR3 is CASSLGGTGGLEQYF. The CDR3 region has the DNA TGTGCCAGCAGTTTAGGGGGGACAGGGGGCTTAGAGCAGTACTTC.

The CDR3 sequence is CASSLMASLTDTQYF. The CDR3 region has the DNA TGTGCCAGCAGCTTAATGGCTAGCTTGACAGATACGCAGTATTTT. The V and J genes are TRBV7-2 and TRBJ2-3; perhaps TRBD2 as D (5 bases). Between the trimmed V and J ends, which lost 2 bases and 3 bases, there was a span of 12 bases. Germline assignment: CDR1 SGHTA and CDR2 FQGNSA. The CDR3 is made up of 15 amino acids.

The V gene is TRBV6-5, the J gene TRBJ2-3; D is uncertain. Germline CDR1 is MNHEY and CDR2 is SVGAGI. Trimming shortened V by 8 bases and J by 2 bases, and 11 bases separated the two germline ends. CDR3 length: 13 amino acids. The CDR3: CASHNGHTDTQYF. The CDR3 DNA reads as TGTGCCAGCCATAACGGCCACACAGATACGCAGTATTTT.

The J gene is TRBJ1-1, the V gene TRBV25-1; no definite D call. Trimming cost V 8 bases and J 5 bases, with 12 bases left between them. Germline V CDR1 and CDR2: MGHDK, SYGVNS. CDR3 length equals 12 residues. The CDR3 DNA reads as TGTGCCAGCCACGTTTCGGGAACTGAAGCTTTCTTT. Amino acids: CASHVSGTEAFF.

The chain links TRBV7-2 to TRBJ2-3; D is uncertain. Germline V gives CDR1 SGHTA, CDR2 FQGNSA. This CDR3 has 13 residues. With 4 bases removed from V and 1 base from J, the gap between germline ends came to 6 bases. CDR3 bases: TGTGCCAGCAGCTCCACAGGCACAGATACGCAGTATTTT. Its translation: CASSSTGTDTQYF.

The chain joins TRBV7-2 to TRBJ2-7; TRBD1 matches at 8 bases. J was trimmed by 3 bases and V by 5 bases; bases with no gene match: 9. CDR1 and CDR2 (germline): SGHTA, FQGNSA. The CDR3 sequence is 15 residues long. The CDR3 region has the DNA TGTGCCAGCAGCCAAACAGGGGGGTCCCACTACGAGCAGTACTTC. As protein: CASSQTGGSHYEQYF.

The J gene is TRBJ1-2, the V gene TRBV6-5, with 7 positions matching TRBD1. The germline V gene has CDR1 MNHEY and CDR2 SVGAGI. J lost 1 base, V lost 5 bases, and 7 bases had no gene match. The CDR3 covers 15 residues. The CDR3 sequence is CASSRSRDSNYGYTF. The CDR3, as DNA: TGTGCCAGCAGTCGGTCCCGGGACAGTAACTATGGCTACACCTTC.

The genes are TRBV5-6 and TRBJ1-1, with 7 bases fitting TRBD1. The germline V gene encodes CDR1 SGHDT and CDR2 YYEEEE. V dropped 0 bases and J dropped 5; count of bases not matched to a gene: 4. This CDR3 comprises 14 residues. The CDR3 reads CASSLADRRTEAFF. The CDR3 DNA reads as TGTGCCAGCAGCTTGGCGGACAGGAGGACTGAAGCTTTCTTT.

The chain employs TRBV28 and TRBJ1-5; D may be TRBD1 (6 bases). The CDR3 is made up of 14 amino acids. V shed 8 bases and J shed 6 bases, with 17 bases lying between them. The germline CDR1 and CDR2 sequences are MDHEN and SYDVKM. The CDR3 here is CASGRPGASQPQHF. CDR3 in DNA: TGTGCCAGCGGTCGTCCGGGGGCTTCTCAGCCCCAGCATTTT.

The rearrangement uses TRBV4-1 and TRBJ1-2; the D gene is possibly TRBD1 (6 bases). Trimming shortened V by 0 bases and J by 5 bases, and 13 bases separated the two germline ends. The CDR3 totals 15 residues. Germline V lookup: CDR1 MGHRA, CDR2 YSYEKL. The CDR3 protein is CASSQDGTGRYGYTF. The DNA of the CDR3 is TGCGCCAGCAGCCAAGATGGAACAGGGAGGTATGGCTACACCTTC.

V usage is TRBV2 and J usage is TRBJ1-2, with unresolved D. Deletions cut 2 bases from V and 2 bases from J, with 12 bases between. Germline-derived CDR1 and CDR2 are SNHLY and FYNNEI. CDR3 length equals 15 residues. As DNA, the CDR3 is TGTGCCAGCAGTGAATTTAGCATGGTAAACTATGGCTACACCTTC. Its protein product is CASSEFSMVNYGYTF.

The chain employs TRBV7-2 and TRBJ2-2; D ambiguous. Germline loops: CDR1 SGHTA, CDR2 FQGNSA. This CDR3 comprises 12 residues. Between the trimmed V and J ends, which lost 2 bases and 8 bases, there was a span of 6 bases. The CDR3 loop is CASSLYIGELFF. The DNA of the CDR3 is TGTGCCAGCAGCTTATATATTGGGGAGCTGTTTTTT.

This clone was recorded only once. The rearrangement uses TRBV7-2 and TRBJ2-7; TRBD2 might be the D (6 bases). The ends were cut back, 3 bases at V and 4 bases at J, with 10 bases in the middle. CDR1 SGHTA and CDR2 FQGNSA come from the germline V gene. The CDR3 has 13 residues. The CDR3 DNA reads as TGTGCCAGCAGCTTTGTGGCGGGATACGAGCAGTACTTC. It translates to CASSFVAGYEQYF.

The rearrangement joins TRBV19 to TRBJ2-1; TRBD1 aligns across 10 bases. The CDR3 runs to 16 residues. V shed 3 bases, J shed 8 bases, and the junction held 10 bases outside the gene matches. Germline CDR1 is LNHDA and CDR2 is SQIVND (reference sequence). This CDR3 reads CASSIKGQGFVDEQFF. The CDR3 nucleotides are TGTGCCAGTAGTATTAAGGGACAGGGGTTTGTTGATGAGCAGTTCTTC.

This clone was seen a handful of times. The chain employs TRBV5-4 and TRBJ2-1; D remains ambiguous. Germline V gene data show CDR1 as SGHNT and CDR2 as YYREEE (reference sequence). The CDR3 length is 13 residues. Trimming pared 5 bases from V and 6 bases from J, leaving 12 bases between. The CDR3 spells CASRPVSGNEQFF. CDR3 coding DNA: TGTGCCAGCAGACCAGTTTCGGGCAATGAGCAGTTCTTC. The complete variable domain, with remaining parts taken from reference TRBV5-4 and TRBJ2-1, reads ETGVTQSPTHLIKTRGQQVTLRCSSQSGHNTVSWYQQALGQGPQFIFQYYREEENGRGNFPPRFSGLQFPNYSSELNVNALELDDSALYLCASRPVSGNEQFFGPGTRLTVL.

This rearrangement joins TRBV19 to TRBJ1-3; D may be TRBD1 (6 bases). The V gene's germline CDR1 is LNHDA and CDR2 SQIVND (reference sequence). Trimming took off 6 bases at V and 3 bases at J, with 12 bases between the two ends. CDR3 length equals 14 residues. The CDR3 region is CASRSGALGNTIYF. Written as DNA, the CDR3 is TGTGCCAGTAGATCGGGGGCGCTTGGAAACACCATATATTTT.

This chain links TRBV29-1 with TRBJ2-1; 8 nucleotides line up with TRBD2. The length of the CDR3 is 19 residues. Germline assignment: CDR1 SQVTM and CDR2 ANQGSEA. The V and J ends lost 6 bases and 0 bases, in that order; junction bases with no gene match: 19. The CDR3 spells CSVQGGLAGRTDSYNEQFF. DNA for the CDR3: TGCAGCGTACAAGGCGGACTAGCAGGTCGAACCGACTCCTACAATGAGCAGTTCTTC.

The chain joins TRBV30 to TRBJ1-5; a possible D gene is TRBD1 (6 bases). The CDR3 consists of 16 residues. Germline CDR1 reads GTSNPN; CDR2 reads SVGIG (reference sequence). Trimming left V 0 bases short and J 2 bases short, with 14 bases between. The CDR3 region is CAWSVDPGVGNQPQHF. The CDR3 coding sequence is TGTGCCTGGAGTGTAGATCCAGGGGTGGGCAATCAGCCCCAGCATTTT.

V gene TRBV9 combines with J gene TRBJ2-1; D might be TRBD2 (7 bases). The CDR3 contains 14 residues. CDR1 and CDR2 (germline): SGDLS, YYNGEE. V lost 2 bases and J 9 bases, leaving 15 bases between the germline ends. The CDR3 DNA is TGTGCCAGCAGCGTCTCCCGGGGGGCGTCTGAGCAGTTCTTC. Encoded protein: CASSVSRGASEQFF.